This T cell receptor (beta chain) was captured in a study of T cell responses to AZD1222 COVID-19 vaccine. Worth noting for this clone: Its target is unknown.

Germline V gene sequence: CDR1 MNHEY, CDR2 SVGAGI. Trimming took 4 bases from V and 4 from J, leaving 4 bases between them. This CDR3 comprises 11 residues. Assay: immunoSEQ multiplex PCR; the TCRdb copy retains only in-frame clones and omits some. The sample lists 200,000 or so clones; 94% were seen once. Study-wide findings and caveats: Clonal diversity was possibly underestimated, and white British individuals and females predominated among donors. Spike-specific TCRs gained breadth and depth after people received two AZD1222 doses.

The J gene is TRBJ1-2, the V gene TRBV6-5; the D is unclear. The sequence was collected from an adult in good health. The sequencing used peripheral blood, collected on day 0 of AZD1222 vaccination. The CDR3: CASSSLYGYTF. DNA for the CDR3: TGTGCCAGCAGTTCGCTCTATGGCTACACCTTC.